This T cell receptor (beta chain) was retrieved from a study of T cell changes during pregnancy in multiple sclerosis. TCRdb's copy holds only in-frame clones and misses some; the assay was immunoSEQ multiplex PCR. This sample has tens of thousands of clones, with more than 85% found just once. The CDR3 extends over 17 amino acids. The V gene's germline CDR1 is SEHNR and CDR2 FQNEAQ (reference sequence). V lost 6 bases, J lost 8 bases, and 23 bases lay in between. The TCR sequence derives from a female donor with multiple sclerosis, enrolled in a pregnancy study. The input for sequencing was CD8+ T cells from peripheral blood mononuclear cells, taken before pregnancy. The J gene is TRBJ1-6, the V gene TRBV7-9; the D gene is possibly TRBD1 (6 bases). This CDR3 reads CASRATGGFRTDSPLHF. The CDR3 DNA is TGTGCCAGCAGAGCGACAGGAGGATTCAGAACAGATTCACCCCTCCACTTT.